The 25 T cell receptor beta chains listed next were all sequenced from one sample in a study of T cells in Graves' hyperthyroidism and ophthalmopathy. RNA transcripts were the template for amplifying TCR beta CDR3 regions. The HTBI primer set served for first-round RT-PCR of the TCR CDR3. TCRdb fed the multiplex PCR reads into MiXCR, producing one record per CDR3 protein. The top ten hold around 4.5% of the sample, which has approximately 610,000 distinct CDR3 sequences, 14% to 15% seen once. The sequencing sample was made of blood. These receptors were taken from a middle-aged woman with Graves' ophthalmopathy.

V and J are TRBV4-1 and TRBJ2-7, with 12 bases matching TRBD2. Germline-derived CDR1 and CDR2 are MGHRA and YSYEKL. Unmatched junction bases numbered 11, after V lost 5 bases and J lost 6 bases. The CDR3 sequence is 16 residues long. CDR3 residues: CASSSRLAGAGSEQYF. The DNA of the CDR3 is TGCGCCAGCAGCTCAAGACTAGCGGGAGCCGGGAGCGAGCAGTACTTC.

The chain carries TRBV5-1 and TRBJ1-3; tentative D call: TRBD1 (5 bases). V dropped 2 bases and J dropped 0 bases, with 6 bases sitting between them. Germline loops: CDR1 SGHRS, CDR2 YFSETQ. The CDR3 covers 14 residues. The CDR3 here is CASSFDSSGNTIYF. The CDR3 DNA sequence: TGCGCCAGCAGCTTTGACAGCTCTGGAAACACCATATATTTT.

This clonotype occurred many times. This chain uses TRBV6-4 with TRBJ1-5, with D perhaps TRBD1 (6 bases). Germline V lookup: CDR1 MRHNA, CDR2 SNTAGT. This CDR3 has 18 residues. Trimming pared 6 bases from V and 3 bases from J, leaving 24 bases between. CDR3 DNA sequence: TGTGCCAGCAGGGAGATCCACATAAGACAGGTTCTCAATCAGCCCCAGCATTTT. This encodes CASREIHIRQVLNQPQHF.

Many counts were recorded for this clonotype. The gene calls are TRBV29-1 and TRBJ1-2; possible D gene TRBD1, 5 bases. V was shortened by 7 bases and J by 2 bases, with 17 bases between the two germline ends. Germline V gene lookup returns CDR1 SQVTM and CDR2 ANQGSEA. This CDR3 has 14 amino acids. The CDR3 DNA reads as TGCAGCGCCCAGAAGCCGGGACGGAACTATGGCTACACCTTC. Protein: CSAQKPGRNYGYTF.

This clonotype was seen repeatedly, ten times or more. CDR3 nucleotides: TGTGCCAGCAGTTCCCCTCCACTACAGGTATCGGAGCAGTACTTC. Translation: CASSSPPLQVSEQYF. The chain couples TRBV6-2 or TRBV6-3 to TRBJ2-7; D perhaps matches TRBD1 (5 bases). The ends were cut back, 4 bases at V and 7 bases at J, with 20 bases in the middle. The CDR3 has 15 residues. Germline values: CDR1 MNHEY, CDR2 SVGEGT.

This clonotype was observed many times. V is TRBV24-1 and J is TRBJ1-2; D gene ambiguous. V dropped 4 bases and J dropped 6 bases, with 11 bases sitting between them. CDR1 and CDR2 (germline): KGHDR, SFDVKD. CDR3 length: 13 residues. The CDR3: CATSEDPYHGYTF. As DNA, the CDR3 is TGTGCCACCAGTGAGGACCCCTACCATGGCTACACCTTC.

This clonotype was observed many times. The chain has TRBV6-2 or TRBV6-3 and TRBJ1-1; TRBD1 matches 7 bases. V shed 8 bases, J shed 7 bases, and the junction held 10 bases outside the gene matches. Germline V lookup: CDR1 MNHEY, CDR2 SVGEGT. CDR3 length equals 13 residues. The DNA for the CDR3 is TGTGCCAGCGGAGACAGGGCTGACGTTGAAGCTTTCTTT. Its translation: CASGDRADVEAFF.

This clonotype was detected ten times or more. This chain uses TRBV12-3 or TRBV12-4 with TRBJ1-2; TRBD1 matches at 9 bases. With 7 bases clipped from V and 5 bases from J, the junction kept 5 bases outside the gene matches. This CDR3 is 13 amino acids long. CDR3 loop: CASTFGQGYGYTF. CDR3 nucleotides: TGTGCCAGCACGTTCGGACAGGGGTATGGCTACACCTTC.

This clonotype was detected ten times or more. The chain recombines TRBV4-3 with TRBJ2-7; D might be TRBD1 (5 bases). Per germline, CDR1 LGHNA and CDR2 YSLEER. Trimming left V 0 bases short and J 0 bases short, with 9 bases between. The CDR3 consists of 15 residues. This CDR3 reads CASSQERTHSYEQYF. CDR3 nucleotides: TGCGCCAGCAGCCAAGAAAGGACACACTCCTACGAGCAGTACTTC.

This clonotype was counted only a few times. The V and J genes are TRBV9 and TRBJ2-2; D gene ambiguous. V was clipped by 0 bases and J by 6 bases, with 6 bases between them. CDR1 and CDR2 (germline): SGDLS, YYNGEE. The CDR3 has 13 amino acids. CDR3 protein: CASSVVPPGELFF. The CDR3, as DNA: TGTGCCAGCAGCGTAGTCCCCCCCGGGGAGCTGTTTTTT.

This clonotype was counted a few times. The chain uses TRBV6-1 and TRBJ2-7, with D possibly matching TRBD1 (6 bases). Trimming left V 6 bases short and J 5 bases short, with 29 bases between. This CDR3 region has 18 residues. Germline CDR1 is MNHNS and CDR2 is SASEGT. CDR3 sequence reads: CASRKAGTALIRGHEQYF. Here the CDR3 DNA reads TGTGCCAGCAGAAAAGCCGGGACCGCTCTAATCAGGGGACACGAGCAGTACTTC.

This clonotype came up many times. The CDR3 reads CATSRASGEKQETQYF. The CDR3 coding sequence is TGTGCCACCAGCAGAGCTAGCGGGGAAAAACAAGAGACCCAGTACTTC. This chain joins TRBV15 and TRBJ2-5; 9 bases are a match to TRBD2. V shed 1 base and J 2 bases; nucleotides not matched to a gene: 5. The germline gives CDR1 LNHNV, CDR2 YYDKDF (reference sequence). The CDR3 contains 16 residues.

V usage is TRBV7-6 and J usage is TRBJ2-7, with D tentatively TRBD2 (6 bases). The CDR3 spans 14 residues. Between the trimmed V and J ends, which lost 4 bases and 4 bases, there was a span of 14 bases. Germline loops: CDR1 SGHVS, CDR2 FNYEAQ. CDR3 DNA sequence: TGTGCCAGCAGCTCCCTAGCGCGAGCATACGAGCAGTACTTC. Protein: CASSSLARAYEQYF.

This clonotype was observed many times. This rearrangement joins TRBV30 to TRBJ2-7; D gene unclear. Germline CDR1 GTSNPN, CDR2 SVGIG (reference sequence). This CDR3 is 13 amino acids long. With 3 bases removed from V and 1 base from J, the gap between germline ends came to 10 bases. CDR3 residues: CAWRRSPSYEQYF. CDR3 in DNA: TGTGCCTGGAGACGCAGCCCGTCCTACGAGCAGTACTTC.

The V call is TRBV5-1, the J call TRBJ1-2, with 10 bases lining up with TRBD1. With 4 bases clipped from V and 7 bases from J, the junction kept 10 bases outside the gene matches. Per the germline V gene, CDR1 is SGHRS and CDR2 is YFSETQ. This CDR3 spans 15 amino acids. For the CDR3, the DNA is TGCGCCAGCAGCCCGGGACAGGGGATAGCGTCTGGCTACACCTTC. Amino acids: CASSPGQGIASGYTF.

This clonotype occurred many times. V and J are TRBV5-1 and TRBJ2-7; D gene ambiguous. V was trimmed by 0 bases and J by 2 bases, leaving 9 bases between them. There are 14 residues in the CDR3. Germline-derived CDR1 and CDR2 are SGHRS and YFSETQ. CDR3 amino acids: CASSLVPGTYEQYF. CDR3 coding DNA: TGCGCCAGCAGCTTGGTTCCTGGAACCTACGAGCAGTACTTC.

This clonotype has a count of ten or more. V and J are TRBV28 and TRBJ2-7, with 9 bases that match TRBD1. V shed 9 bases and J 5 bases; nucleotides not matched to a gene: 8. CDR3 length equals 13 residues. In germline, CDR1 is MDHEN, CDR2 SYDVKM. CDR3 amino acids: CASLTGGKHEQYF. CDR3 sequence (DNA): TGTGCCAGTTTGACAGGGGGAAAACACGAGCAGTACTTC.

This clonotype came up many times. This rearrangement joins TRBV6-5 to TRBJ2-4; D is possibly TRBD1 (5 bases). V was trimmed by 7 bases and J by 2 bases, leaving 18 bases between them. CDR3 length equals 16 residues. The germline CDR1 and CDR2 sequences are MNHEY and SVGAGI. The CDR3 protein is CASTPHKSGPKNIQYF. The CDR3 DNA sequence: TGTGCCAGCACCCCCCATAAGTCAGGGCCCAAAAACATTCAGTACTTC.

The chain has TRBV27 and TRBJ2-7; 7 bases line up with TRBD1. With V trimmed by 5 bases and J by 7 bases, 14 bases remained unmatched. This CDR3 spans 15 amino acids. From germline, CDR1 is MNHEY and CDR2 SMNVEV (reference sequence). CDR3 sequence reads: CASSGRQGTRGEQYF. CDR3 sequence (DNA): TGTGCCAGCAGTGGAAGACAGGGTACCCGTGGGGAGCAGTACTTC.

This clonotype was counted at least ten times. The chain uses TRBV19 and TRBJ2-7; no reliable D call. The CDR3 spans 13 residues. Germline CDR1 reads LNHDA; CDR2 reads SQIVND (reference sequence). Trimming removed 3 bases from V and 0 bases from J, with 6 bases in between. The CDR3 nucleotides read TGTGCCAGTAGTATCGGTTTCTCCTACGAGCAGTACTTC. The encoded protein is CASSIGFSYEQYF.

In this sample, this clonotype turned up many times. The chain is built from TRBV10-3 and TRBJ2-2; 11 bases agree with TRBD2. The CDR3 has 13 residues. Germline V CDR1 and CDR2: ENHRY, SYGVKD. V gave up 8 bases and J gave up 6 bases; unmatched junction bases: 2. The CDR3 loop is CAIGTSGPGELFF. The CDR3 nucleotides read TGTGCCATCGGGACTAGCGGCCCCGGGGAGCTGTTTTTT.

This clonotype was picked up many times. The chain is built from TRBV28 and TRBJ1-5; D is perhaps TRBD1 (5 bases). Looked up from germline, CDR1 is MDHEN and CDR2 is SYDVKM. Trimming removed 6 bases at V and 5 bases at J, with 17 bases between. This CDR3 is built from 15 residues. CDR3 nucleotide sequence: TGTGCCAGCAGCTACCAGATAACGGGGGATCAGCCCCAGCATTTT. Translation: CASSYQITGDQPQHF.

Comments on this clonotype: A single base separates this from a much larger clone, so it may be a read error. The genes are TRBV6-1 and TRBJ2-7; 14 bases are shared with TRBD2. The CDR3 length is 15 residues. Germline CDR1 reads MNHNS; CDR2 reads SASEGT. The V gene end was trimmed by 6 bases and the J gene end by 7 bases; junction bases not matched to a gene: 8. In DNA, the CDR3 is TGTGCCAGCAGCCCCATGACTAGCGGGGGGGATGAGCAGTACTTC. The encoded protein is CASSPMTSGGDEQYF.

This clonotype was seen at least ten times. V gene TRBV6-2 or TRBV6-3 combines with J gene TRBJ1-3; 8 bases agree with TRBD1. The CDR3 has 14 residues. The J segment lost 4 bases and the V segment lost 6 bases, leaving 5 bases of the junction unmatched. The V gene's germline CDR1 is MNHEY and CDR2 SVGEGT. The CDR3 region has the DNA TGTGCCAGCAGATCAGGGGGCTCCGGAAACACCATATATTTT. Protein: CASRSGGSGNTIYF.

The chain uses TRBV19 and TRBJ2-7, with D possibly TRBD2 on 6 matching bases. Germline V gives CDR1 LNHDA, CDR2 SQIVND (reference sequence). CDR3 length: 13 residues. The V end was cut by 5 bases, the J end by 2 bases, with 10 bases between. The CDR3 loop reads CASSAGPTYEQYF. The CDR3 nucleotides read TGTGCCAGTAGTGCGGGGCCTACCTACGAGCAGTACTTC.